Listed here is a single TCR beta chain. As to treatment: 15 to 20 received Ad26.COV2.S at low or high dose, single or two shots; five or six received placebo; per-sample allocation not given. Repertoires come from day 63 after the first vaccine or placebo injection. The germline CDR1 and CDR2 sequences are SGHRS and YFSETQ. V lost 0 bases and J 3 bases, leaving 10 bases between the germline ends. The CDR3 totals 15 residues. This sample is part of a study of Ad26.COV2.S vaccination and SARS-CoV-2 variants. Sequencing was performed with immunoSEQ multiplex PCR; in TCRdb, only in-frame clones are kept and a portion is missing. The sample has about 410,000 clones, approximately 90% seen once.

The source of this sequence is a person between 18 and 65 years old who received the Ad26.COV2.S COVID-19 vaccine or a placebo. The sample in question was peripheral blood, obtained in a trial of Ad26.COV2.S vaccine versus placebo. This chain connects TRBV5-1 to TRBJ2-1; D may correspond to TRBD1 or TRBD2 (6 bases each). The DNA for the CDR3 is TGCGCCAGCAGCTTGGAAGGAGGGGGCTACAATGAGCAGTTCTTC. This gives the protein CASSLEGGGYNEQFF.